This T cell receptor (beta chain) was profiled in a study of monozygotic twins with inflammatory bowel disease. Study-level findings and limits: Repertoire similarity matched across concordant and discordant twins, perhaps owing to limited power.

The UMIs carried a 6-nucleotide sample barcode, and they were added by template switching. TCRdb reprocessed the 5' RACE reads, with one entry per CDR3 protein and no DNA. The sample's table shows some 330,000 distinct CDR3 sequences. Germline CDR1 is SGHVS and CDR2 is FQNEAQ. The CDR3 is made up of 15 amino acids. With regard to this clonotype: What it binds is unknown.

This TCR was recovered from a human donor with ulcerative colitis or Crohn's disease, or a healthy co-twin of an affected twin (not recorded which). Sequenced sample: blood. The chain employs TRBV7-8 and TRBJ1-6; TCRdb returns TRBD1, unconfirmable since there is no DNA. The CDR3 loop reads CASSFVGPYNSPLHF.